Listed here is a single TCR beta chain. What antigen it recognizes has not been identified. This entry comes from a study of monozygotic twins with inflammatory bowel disease (dated by TCRdb to between 2019 and 2020). In terms of the full investigation: The complete study included around 30 monozygotic twin pairs: 19 IBD-discordant Danish pairs and nine German pairs, of which four were IBD-concordant and five were IBD-discordant. The search for disease-associated traits relied mainly on comparing IBD patients with their genetically identical healthy co-twins within discordant pairs. Each individual had, on average, about 151 000 unique TCRalpha sequences and 181 000 unique TCRbeta sequences available for analysis. Overall results and qualifications from the work: Fewer clonotypes were shared with other individuals by IBD patients than by healthy twins, most markedly in patients showing signs of disease activity. Background noise and inter-individual variability may have been introduced into the repertoires by the differing immunosuppressive treatments among patients. The results gave no support for a single strong signal or clonotype linked to IBD. IBD patients had lower TCRbeta repertoire diversity, measured by the inverse Simpson index, than their healthy co-twins. Concordant and discordant twins showed no difference in repertoire similarity, possibly because of limited statistical power. The analysis was unable to tell apart different T cell subtypes.

A roughly 2.6 ml peripheral blood sample was drawn into PAXgene tubes per donor and stored at -80°C. Without any T cell sorting, total RNA was extracted from whole blood using the PAXgene blood miRNA kit on an automated QIAcube. Peripheral blood from monozygotic twin pairs concordant or discordant for inflammatory bowel disease was subjected to deep TCRalpha and TCRbeta repertoire profiling with unique molecular barcoding. Smoking habits were recorded for all twin pairs, with individuals classified as current, former or never smokers. Library preparation used 5' RACE. For each TCR library, approximately 4,000 ng of total RNA was used. For each sample, cDNA synthesis was carried out in eight separate reactions using SMARTScribe reverse transcriptase. During cDNA synthesis, template switching introduced unique molecular identifiers that contained a 6-nucleotide sample barcode. TCRalpha and TCRbeta cDNA was amplified by two nested PCRs of about 15 and 9 cycles, with bead purification after each PCR. Before amplification, the cDNA was both treated with uracil DNA-glycosylase and purified with the QIAquick PCR purification kit. The second PCR added Illumina TruSeq-compatible adapters along with sample-specific barcodes. TapeStation and Qubit were used to check library quality and concentration, and 5 ng of each library was pooled. Sequencing of pooled libraries was carried out on an Illumina HiSeq2500 single-index Rapid Run using 2 x 100 bp reads and custom sequencing primers. Per the authors' processing: PCR and sequencing errors were corrected by UMI-based consensus assembly using MiGEC version 1.2.6. V(D)J alignment, clonotype assembly and CDR3 extraction were performed with MiXCR version 2.1.1. To normalise gene usage, clonotype sharing and MAIT/NKT TCR abundance, the analysis used the top 1000, 10 000 and 20 000 clonotypes per sample. After downsampling to 27 000 UMIs, diversity was calculated as the inverse Simpson index using the vegan R package. Paired Mann-Whitney U tests were applied to discordant twin pairs, with Benjamini-Hochberg correction for multiple testing. Through TCRdb reprocessing, the reads give one entry per CDR3 protein sequence; DNA is omitted. TCRdb's processing, not the authors' own work, is the source of the V and J calls. The sample's clone listing holds 440,000 or so distinct CDR3 sequences. The ten largest clonotypes hold less than 2.5% of the sample.

As encoded in the germline V gene (reference sequence), CDR1 is LNHNV while CDR2 is YYDKDF. The CDR3 numbers 17 residues from cysteine through phenylalanine. Only the protein is available. The sequence links TRBV15 to TRBJ2-1; without DNA, the TCRdb call of TRBD2 cannot be checked. Sequences were obtained from blood. This receptor was obtained from a human donor with ulcerative colitis or Crohn's disease, or a healthy co-twin of an affected twin (not recorded which). The CDR3 sequence is CATSRPELAGTGNEQFF. Extended through the reference TRBV15 and TRBJ2-1 proteins, this CDR3 yields the full variable domain: DAMVIQNPRYQVTQFGKPVTLSCSQTLNHNVMYWYQQKSSQAPKLLFHYYDKDFNNEADTPDNFQSRRPNTSFCFLDIRSPGLGDTAMYLCATSRPELAGTGNEQFFGPGTRLTVL.